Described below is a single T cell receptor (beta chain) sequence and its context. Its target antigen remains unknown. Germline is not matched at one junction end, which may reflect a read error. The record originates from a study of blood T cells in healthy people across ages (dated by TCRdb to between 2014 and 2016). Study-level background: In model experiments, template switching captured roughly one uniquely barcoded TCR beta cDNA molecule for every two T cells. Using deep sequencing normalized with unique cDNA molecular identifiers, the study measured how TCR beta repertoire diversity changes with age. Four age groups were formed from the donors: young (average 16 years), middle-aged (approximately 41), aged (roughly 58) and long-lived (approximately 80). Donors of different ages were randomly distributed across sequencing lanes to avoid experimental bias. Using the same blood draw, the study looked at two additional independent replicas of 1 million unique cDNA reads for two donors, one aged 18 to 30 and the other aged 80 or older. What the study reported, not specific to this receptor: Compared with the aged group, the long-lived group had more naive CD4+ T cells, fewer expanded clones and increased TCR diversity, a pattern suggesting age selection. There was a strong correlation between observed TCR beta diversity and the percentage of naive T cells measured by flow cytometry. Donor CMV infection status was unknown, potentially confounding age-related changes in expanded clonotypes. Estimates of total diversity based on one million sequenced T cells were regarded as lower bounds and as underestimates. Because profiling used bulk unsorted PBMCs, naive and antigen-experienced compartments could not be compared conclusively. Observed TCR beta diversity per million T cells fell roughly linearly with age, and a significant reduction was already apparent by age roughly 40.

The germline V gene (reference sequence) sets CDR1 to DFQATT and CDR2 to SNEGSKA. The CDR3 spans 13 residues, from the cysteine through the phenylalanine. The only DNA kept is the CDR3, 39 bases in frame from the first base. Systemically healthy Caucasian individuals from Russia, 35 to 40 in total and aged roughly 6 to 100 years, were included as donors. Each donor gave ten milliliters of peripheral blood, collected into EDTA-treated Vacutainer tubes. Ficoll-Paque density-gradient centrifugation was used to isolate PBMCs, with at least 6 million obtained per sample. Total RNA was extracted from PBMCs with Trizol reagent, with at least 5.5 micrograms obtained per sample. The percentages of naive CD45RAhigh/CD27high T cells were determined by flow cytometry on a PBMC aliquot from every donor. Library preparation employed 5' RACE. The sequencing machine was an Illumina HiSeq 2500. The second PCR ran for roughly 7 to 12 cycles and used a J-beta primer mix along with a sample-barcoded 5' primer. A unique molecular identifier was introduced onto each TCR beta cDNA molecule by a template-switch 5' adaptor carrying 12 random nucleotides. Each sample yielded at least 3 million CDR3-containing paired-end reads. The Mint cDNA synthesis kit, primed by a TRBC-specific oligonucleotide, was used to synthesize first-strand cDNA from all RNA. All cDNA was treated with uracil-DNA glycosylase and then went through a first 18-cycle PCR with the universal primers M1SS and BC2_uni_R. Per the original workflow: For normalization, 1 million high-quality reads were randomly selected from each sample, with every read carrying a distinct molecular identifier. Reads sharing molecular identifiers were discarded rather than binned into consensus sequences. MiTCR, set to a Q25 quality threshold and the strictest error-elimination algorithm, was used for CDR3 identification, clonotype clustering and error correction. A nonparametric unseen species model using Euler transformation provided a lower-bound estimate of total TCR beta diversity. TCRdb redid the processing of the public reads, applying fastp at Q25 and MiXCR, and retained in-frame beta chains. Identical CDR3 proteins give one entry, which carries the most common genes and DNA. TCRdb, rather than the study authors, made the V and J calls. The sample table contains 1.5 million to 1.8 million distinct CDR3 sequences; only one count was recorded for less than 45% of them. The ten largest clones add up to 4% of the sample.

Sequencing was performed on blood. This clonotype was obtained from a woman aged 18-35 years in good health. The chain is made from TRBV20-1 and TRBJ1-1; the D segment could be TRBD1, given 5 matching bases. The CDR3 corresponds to CSAARDLNTEAFF. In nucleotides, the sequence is TGCAGTGCTGCCAGGGACCTGAACACAGAAGCTTTCTTT.